The entry that follows covers one T cell receptor (beta chain) sequence. Methods used by the authors: Estimates of nucleated cell counts were drawn from the amplification of reference gene primers. Clones were sequenced by immunoSEQ multiplex PCR, and TCRdb holds only the in-frame ones, with some missing. V, J and clone size derive from that table, while D and trimming were established from the DNA sequence. The data contain about 140,000 clones, 87% of them singletons. This entry belongs to a study of blood T cell repertoires in COVID-19. Across the study: Italy, Spain and the United States were the sources of the convalescent and acute COVID-19 samples.

This CDR3 has 16 amino acids. CDR1 and CDR2 (germline): MDHEN, SYDVKM. Trimming took off 3 bases at V and 2 bases at J, with 16 bases between the two ends. This clonotype was obtained from a human donor in a cohort sampled during active COVID-19. The chain has TRBV28 and TRBJ1-1, with D maybe TRBD1 (5 bases). Sequencing used peripheral blood. CDR3 in amino acids: CASSFNRGGLNTEAFF. The CDR3 DNA follows: TGTGCCAGCAGTTTTAATAGGGGAGGGCTTAACACTGAAGCTTTCTTT.